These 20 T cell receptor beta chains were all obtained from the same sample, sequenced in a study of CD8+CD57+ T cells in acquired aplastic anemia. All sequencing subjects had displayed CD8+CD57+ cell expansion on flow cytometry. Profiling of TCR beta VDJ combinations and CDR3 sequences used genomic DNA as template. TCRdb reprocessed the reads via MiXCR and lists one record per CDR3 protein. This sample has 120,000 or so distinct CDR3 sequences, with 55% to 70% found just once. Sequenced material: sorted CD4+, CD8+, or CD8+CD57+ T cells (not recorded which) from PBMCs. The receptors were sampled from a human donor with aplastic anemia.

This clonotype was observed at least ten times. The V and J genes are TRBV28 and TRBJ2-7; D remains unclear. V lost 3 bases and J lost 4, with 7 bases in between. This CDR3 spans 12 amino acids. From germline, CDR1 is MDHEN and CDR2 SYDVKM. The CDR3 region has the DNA TGTGCCAGCAGTTTGCCGACTTACGAGCAGTACTTC. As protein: CASSLPTYEQYF.

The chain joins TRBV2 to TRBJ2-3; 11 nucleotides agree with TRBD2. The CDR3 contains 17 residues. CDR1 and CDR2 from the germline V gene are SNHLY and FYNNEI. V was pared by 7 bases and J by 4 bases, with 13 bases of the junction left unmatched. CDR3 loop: CASNSLAGGRSADTQYF. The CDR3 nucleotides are TGTGCCAGCAACAGCTTAGCGGGGGGGCGGAGTGCAGATACGCAGTATTTT.

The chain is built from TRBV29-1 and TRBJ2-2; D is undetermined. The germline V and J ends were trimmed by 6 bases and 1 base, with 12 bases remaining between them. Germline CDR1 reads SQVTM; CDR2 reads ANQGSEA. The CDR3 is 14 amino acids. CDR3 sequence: CSVSNPGNTGELFF. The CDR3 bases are TGCAGCGTCTCAAACCCCGGGAACACCGGGGAGCTGTTTTTT.

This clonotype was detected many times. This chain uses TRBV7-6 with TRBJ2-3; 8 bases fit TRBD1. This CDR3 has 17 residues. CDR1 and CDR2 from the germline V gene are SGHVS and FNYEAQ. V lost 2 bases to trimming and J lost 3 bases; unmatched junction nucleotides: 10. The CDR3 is CASSLRSGQVLTDTQYF. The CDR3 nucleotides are TGTGCCAGCAGCTTAAGGTCGGGACAGGTTTTAACAGATACGCAGTATTTT.

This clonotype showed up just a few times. CDR3 in DNA: TGTGCCAGCAGAGGAGTGGGACAGGGGCCGTCCGAGCAGTACTTC. This codes for CASRGVGQGPSEQYF. V is TRBV2 and J is TRBJ2-7; 10 positions match TRBD1. Trimming took 6 bases from V and 6 from J; bases not matched to a gene: 11. Germline assignment: CDR1 SNHLY and CDR2 FYNNEI. The CDR3 length is 15 residues. Based on the CDR3 plus reference TRBV2 and TRBJ2-7, the full variable domain is EPEVTQTPSHQVTQMGQEVILRCVPISNHLYFYWYRQILGQKVEFLVSFYNNEISEKSEIFDDQFSVERPDGSNFTLKIRSTKLEDSAMYFCASRGVGQGPSEQYFGPGTRLTVT.

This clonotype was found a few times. The CDR3 nucleotides read TGCAGCGTAGGAGGGGGGCCCTCCTACGAGCAGTACTTC. Its translation is CSVGGGPSYEQYF. The chain couples TRBV29-1 to TRBJ2-7; D assignment may be TRBD1 or TRBD2 (6 bases each). CDR3 length: 13 residues. Germline V gene data show CDR1 as SQVTM and CDR2 as ANQGSEA. The germline V and J ends were trimmed by 6 bases and 0 bases, with 12 bases remaining between them.

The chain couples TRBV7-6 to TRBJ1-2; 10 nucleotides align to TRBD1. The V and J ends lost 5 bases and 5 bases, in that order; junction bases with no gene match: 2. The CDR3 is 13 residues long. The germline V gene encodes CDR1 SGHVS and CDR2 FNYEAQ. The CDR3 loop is CASSPGQGYGYTF. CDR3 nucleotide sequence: TGTGCCAGCAGCCCGGGACAGGGGTATGGCTACACCTTC.

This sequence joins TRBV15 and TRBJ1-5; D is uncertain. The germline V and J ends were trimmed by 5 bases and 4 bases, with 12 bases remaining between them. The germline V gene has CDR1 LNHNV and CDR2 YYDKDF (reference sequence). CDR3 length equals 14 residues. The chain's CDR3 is CATSGQGMNQPQHF. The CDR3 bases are TGTGCCACCAGCGGCCAAGGCATGAATCAGCCCCAGCATTTT.

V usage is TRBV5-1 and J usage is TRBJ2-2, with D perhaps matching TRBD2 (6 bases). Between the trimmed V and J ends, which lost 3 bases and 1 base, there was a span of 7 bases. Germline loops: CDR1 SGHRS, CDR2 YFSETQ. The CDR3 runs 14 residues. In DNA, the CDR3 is TGCGCCAGCAGCTGGGGGGTGAACACCGGGGAGCTGTTTTTT. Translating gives CASSWGVNTGELFF.

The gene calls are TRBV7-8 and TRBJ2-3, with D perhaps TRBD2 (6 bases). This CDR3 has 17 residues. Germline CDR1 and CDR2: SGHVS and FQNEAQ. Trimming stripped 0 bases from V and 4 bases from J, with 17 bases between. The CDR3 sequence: CASSLALNGGIPDTQYF. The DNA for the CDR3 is TGTGCCAGCAGCTTAGCGCTCAACGGCGGGATACCAGATACGCAGTATTTT.

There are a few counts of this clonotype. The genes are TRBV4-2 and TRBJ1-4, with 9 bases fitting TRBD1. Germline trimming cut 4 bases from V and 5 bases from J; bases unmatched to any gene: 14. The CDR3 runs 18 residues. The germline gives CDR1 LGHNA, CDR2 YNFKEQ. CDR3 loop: CASSPEGTGSGLNEKLFF. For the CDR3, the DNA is TGTGCCAGCAGCCCGGAGGGGACAGGGTCGGGACTAAATGAAAAACTGTTTTTT.

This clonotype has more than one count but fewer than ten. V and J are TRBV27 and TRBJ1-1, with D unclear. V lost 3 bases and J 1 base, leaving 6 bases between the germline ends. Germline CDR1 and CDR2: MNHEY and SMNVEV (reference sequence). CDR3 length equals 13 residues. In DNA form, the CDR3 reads TGTGCCAGCAGTTTGGTACGGAACACTGAAGCTTTCTTT. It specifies CASSLVRNTEAFF.

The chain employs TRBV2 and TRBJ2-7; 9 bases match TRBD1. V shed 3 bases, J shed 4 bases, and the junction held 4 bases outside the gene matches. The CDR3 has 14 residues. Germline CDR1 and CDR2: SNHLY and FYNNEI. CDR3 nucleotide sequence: TGTGCCAGCAGTGACCGGGACAGGGCGTACGAGCAGTACTTC. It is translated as CASSDRDRAYEQYF.

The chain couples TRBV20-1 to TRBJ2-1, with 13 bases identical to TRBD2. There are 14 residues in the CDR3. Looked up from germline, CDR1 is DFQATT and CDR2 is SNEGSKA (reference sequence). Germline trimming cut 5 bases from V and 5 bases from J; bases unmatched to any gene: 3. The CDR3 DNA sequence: TGCAGTGCTGTTGGACTAGCGGGGGACAATGAGCAGTTCTTC. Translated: CSAVGLAGDNEQFF.

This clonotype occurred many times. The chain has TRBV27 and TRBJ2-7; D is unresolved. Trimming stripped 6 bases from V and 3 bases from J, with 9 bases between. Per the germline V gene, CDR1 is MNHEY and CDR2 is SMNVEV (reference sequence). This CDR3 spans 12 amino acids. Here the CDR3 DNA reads TGTGCCAGCAGCTCAGTAGTCTACGAGCAGTACTTC. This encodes CASSSVVYEQYF.

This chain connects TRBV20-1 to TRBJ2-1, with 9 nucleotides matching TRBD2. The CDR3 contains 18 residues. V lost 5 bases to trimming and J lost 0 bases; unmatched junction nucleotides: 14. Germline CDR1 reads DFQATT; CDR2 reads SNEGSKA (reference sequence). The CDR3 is CSAEPRGLARLSYNEQFF. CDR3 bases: TGCAGTGCTGAACCGAGAGGACTAGCGCGCCTCTCCTACAATGAGCAGTTCTTC.

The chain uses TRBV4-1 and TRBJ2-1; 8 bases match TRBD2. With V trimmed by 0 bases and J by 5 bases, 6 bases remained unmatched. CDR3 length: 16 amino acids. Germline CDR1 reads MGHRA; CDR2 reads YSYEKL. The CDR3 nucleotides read TGCGCCAGCAGCCAAGATCCAGCGGGAGACGACAATGAGCAGTTCTTC. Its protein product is CASSQDPAGDDNEQFF.

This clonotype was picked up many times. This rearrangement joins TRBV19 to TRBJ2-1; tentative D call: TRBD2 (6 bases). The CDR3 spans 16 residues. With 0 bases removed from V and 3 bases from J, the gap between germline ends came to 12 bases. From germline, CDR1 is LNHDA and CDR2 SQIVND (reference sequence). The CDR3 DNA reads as TGTGCCAGTAGTATAGACGATGGGGGGAGCTACAATGAGCAGTTCTTC. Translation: CASSIDDGGSYNEQFF.

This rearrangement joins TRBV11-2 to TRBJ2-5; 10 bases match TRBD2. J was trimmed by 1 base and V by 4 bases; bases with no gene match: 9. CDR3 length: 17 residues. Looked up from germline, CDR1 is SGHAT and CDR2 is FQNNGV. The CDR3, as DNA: TGTGCCAGCAGCTCCGGCTTAGCGGGAGGTCGCCAAGAGACCCAGTACTTC. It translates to CASSSGLAGGRQETQYF.

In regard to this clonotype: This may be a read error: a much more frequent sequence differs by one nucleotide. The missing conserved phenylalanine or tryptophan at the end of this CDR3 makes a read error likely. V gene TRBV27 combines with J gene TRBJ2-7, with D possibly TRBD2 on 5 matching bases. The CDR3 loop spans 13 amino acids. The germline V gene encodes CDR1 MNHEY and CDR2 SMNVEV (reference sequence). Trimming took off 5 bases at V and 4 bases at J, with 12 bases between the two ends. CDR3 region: CASSGNGGYEQYI. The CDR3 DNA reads TGTGCCAGCAGTGGAAATGGCGGGTACGAGCAGTACATC.